The 6 T cell receptor beta chains reported below all come from one sample, sequenced in a study of immune heterogeneity within non-small cell lung tumors. The TCR beta CDR3 region was amplified by multiplex PCR employing 32 V and 13 J primers. TCRdb fed the multiplex PCR reads into MiXCR, producing one record per CDR3 protein. The sample lists about 15,000 distinct CDR3 sequences, around 27% occurring once. Bulk tumor genomic DNA was the template, and each sample received 450 to 650 ng. Every primary tumor yielded several biopsies, spaced far apart, that were taken during surgery. Patients with untreated, newly diagnosed non-small cell lung cancer underwent curative surgery. The sequencing sample was made of lung tumor tissue. The receptor set was obtained from a man in his forties with non-small cell lung cancer.

This clonotype has a handful of counts. The rearrangement links TRBV3-1 to TRBJ2-6, with TRBD1 matching over 11 bases. J lost 4 bases, V lost 6 bases, and 5 bases had no gene match. Germline V lookup: CDR1 LGHDT, CDR2 YNNKEL (reference sequence). The CDR3 runs to 16 residues. CDR3 sequence: CASRGTGGKGANVLTF. The CDR3 bases are TGTGCCAGCAGGGGGACAGGGGGGAAAGGGGCCAACGTCCTGACTTTC.

A remark on this clonotype: One base away lies a much larger clone, so this may be a sequencing read error. V and J are TRBV12-3 or TRBV12-4 and TRBJ2-1, with no clear D. The CDR3 length is 11 residues. The CDR3 protein is CASSRNNEEFF. CDR3 bases: TGTGCCAGCAGTCGAAACAATGAGGAGTTCTTC.

This clonotype was picked up many times. The J gene is TRBJ1-1, the V gene TRBV12-3 or TRBV12-4, with 8 bases matching TRBD1. Germline trimming cut 4 bases from V and 1 base from J; bases unmatched to any gene: 5. This CDR3 is built from 15 residues. The CDR3 coding sequence is TGTGCCAGCAGTTCACCAGGGGGCGCGAACACTGAAGCTTTCTTT. It yields the protein CASSSPGGANTEAFF.

In this sample, this clonotype turned up many times. The J gene is TRBJ2-3, the V gene TRBV2; 10 nucleotides line up with TRBD2. Germline CDR1 is SNHLY and CDR2 is FYNNEI. This CDR3 contains 13 residues. The CDR3 DNA sequence: TGTGCTGAGTCTAGCGGGAGTGCAGATACGCAGTATTTT. This codes for CAESSGSADTQYF.

This clonotype came up a few times. The chain carries TRBV11-3 and TRBJ2-5; perhaps TRBD1 as D (5 bases). The CDR3 is 17 amino acids. V lost 1 base to trimming and J lost 6 bases, with 21 bases between them. Germline lookup yields CDR1 SGHNT and CDR2 YENEEA. CDR3 in DNA: TGTGCCAGCAGCTTAGTAGGGGCGTCAGGGTATGGAAAGACCCAGTACTTC. Encoded protein: CASSLVGASGYGKTQYF.

Concerning this clonotype itself: A much larger clone is a single base away; this may be a read error. V and J are TRBV6-2 or TRBV6-3 and TRBJ1-1; D remains ambiguous. CDR3 length: 13 amino acids. Trimming cost V 5 bases and J 2 bases, with 9 bases left between them. Germline loops: CDR1 MNHEY, CDR2 SVGEGT. The CDR3 DNA reads as TGTGCCAGCAGTCCCTCTTTTAACACTGAAGCTTTCTTT. Amino acid sequence: CASSPSFNTEAFF.